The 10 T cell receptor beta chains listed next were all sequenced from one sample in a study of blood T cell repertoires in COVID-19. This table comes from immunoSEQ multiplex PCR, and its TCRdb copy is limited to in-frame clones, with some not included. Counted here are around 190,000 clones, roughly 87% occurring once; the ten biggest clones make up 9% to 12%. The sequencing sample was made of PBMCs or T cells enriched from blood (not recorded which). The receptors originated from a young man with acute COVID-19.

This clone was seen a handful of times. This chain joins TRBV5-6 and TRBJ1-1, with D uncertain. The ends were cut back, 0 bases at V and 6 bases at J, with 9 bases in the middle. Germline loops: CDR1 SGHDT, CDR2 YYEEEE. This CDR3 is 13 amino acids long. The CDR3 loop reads CASSLAELSEAFF. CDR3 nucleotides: TGTGCCAGCAGCTTGGCTGAACTCTCTGAAGCTTTCTTT.

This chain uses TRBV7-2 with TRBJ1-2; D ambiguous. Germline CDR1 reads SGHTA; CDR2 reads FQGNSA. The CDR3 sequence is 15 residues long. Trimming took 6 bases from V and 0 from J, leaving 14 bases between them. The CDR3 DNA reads TGTGCCAGCAGTACCAGGCAGGTAGCTAACTATGGCTACACCTTC. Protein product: CASSTRQVANYGYTF. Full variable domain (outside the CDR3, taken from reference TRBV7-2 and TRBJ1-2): GAGVSQSPSNKVTEKGKDVELRCDPISGHTALYWYRQSLGQGLEFLIYFQGNSAPDKSGLPSDRFSAERTGGSVSTLTIQRTQQEDSAVYLCASSTRQVANYGYTFGSGTRLTVV.

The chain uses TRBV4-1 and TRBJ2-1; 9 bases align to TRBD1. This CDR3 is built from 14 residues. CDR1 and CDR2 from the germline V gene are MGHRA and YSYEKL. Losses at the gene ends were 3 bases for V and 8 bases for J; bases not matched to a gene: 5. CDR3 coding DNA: TGCGCCAGCAGCCACCGACAGGGGGGTTATGAGCAGTTCTTC. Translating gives CASSHRQGGYEQFF.

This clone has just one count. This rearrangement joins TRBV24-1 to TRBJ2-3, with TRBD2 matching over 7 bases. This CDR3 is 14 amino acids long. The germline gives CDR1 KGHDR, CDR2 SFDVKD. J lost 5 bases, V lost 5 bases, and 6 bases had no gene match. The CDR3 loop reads CATSASGVEDTQYF. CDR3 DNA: TGTGCCACCAGTGCGAGCGGGGTGGAAGATACGCAGTATTTT.

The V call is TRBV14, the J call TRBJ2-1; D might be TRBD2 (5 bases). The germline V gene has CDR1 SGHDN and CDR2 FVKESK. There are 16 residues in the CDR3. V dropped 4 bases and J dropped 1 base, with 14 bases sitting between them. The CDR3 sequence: CASSPLGSGSYNEQFF. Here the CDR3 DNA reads TGTGCCAGCAGCCCCCTTGGGAGCGGTTCCTACAATGAGCAGTTCTTC.

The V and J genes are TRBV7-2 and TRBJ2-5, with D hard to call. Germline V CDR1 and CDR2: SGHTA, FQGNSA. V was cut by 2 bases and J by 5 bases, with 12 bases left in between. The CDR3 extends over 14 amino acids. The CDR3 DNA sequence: TGTGCCAGCAGCTTACTGGCGGCACGGGAGACCCAGTACTTC. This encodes CASSLLAARETQYF.

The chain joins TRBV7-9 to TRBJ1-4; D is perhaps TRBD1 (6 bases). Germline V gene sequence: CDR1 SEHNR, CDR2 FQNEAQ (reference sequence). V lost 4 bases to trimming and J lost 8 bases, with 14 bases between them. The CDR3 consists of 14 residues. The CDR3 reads CASSSSGVQEKLFF. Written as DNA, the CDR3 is TGTGCCAGCAGCTCTTCAGGGGTACAAGAAAAACTGTTTTTT.

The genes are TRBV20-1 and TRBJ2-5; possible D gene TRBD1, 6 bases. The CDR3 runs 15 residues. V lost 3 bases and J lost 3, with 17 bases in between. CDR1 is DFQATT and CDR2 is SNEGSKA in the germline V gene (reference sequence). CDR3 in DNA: TGCAGTGCTAGTAATCAACGGGACACAGAAGAGACCCAGTACTTC. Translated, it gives CSASNQRDTEETQYF.

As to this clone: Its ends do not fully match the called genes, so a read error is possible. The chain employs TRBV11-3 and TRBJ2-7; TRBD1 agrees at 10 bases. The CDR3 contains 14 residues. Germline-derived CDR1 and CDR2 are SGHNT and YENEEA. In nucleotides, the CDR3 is TGTGCCAGCAGCTCCGCCGGGACAGGGGACCGTAGGGACTTC. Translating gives CASSSAGTGDRRDF.

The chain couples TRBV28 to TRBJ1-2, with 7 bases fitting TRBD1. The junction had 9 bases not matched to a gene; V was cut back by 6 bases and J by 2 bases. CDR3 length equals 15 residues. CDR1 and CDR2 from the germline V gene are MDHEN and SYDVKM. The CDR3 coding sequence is TGTGCCAGCAGGAACAGGGGTACACGAAACTATGGCTACACCTTC. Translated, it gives CASRNRGTRNYGYTF.